Following are 14 T cell receptor beta chains from one sample sequenced in a study of blood T cell repertoires in COVID-19. TCRdb keeps only in-frame clones here, not all; method: immunoSEQ multiplex PCR. The table shows fewer than 200,000 clones, with approximately 88% occurring only once. The sequenced sample was peripheral blood. These receptors all come from a woman at least 80 years old with active or convalescent COVID-19.

The chain recombines TRBV5-6 with TRBJ1-6, with 7 bases aligning to TRBD1. CDR1 is SGHDT, CDR2 YYEEEE, per germline. J gave up 7 bases and V 0 bases, and 4 bases lay outside the gene matches. The CDR3 length is 15 residues. Here the CDR3 DNA reads TGTGCCAGCAGCTTGGGGGGGACAGCAAATTCACCCCTCCACTTT. Protein: CASSLGGTANSPLHF.

The gene calls are TRBV27 and TRBJ2-2; possibly TRBD2 for D (6 bases). V was clipped by 2 bases and J by 4 bases, with 8 bases between them. The germline V gene has CDR1 MNHEY and CDR2 SMNVEV (reference sequence). The CDR3 covers 14 residues. The CDR3 is CASSLGGTTGELFF. CDR3 sequence (DNA): TGTGCCAGCAGTTTAGGGGGGACCACCGGGGAGCTGTTTTTT.

The CDR3 DNA reads TGTGCTAGTGGTTTAAGGATACAGGGGGCGAGGGCTTTCTTT. Translating gives CASGLRIQGARAFF. The chain recombines TRBV12-5 with TRBJ1-1; TRBD1 matches at 9 bases. Germline loops: CDR1 LGHNT, CDR2 FRNRAP. The CDR3 consists of 14 residues. The trim removed 3 bases at V and 11 bases at J, leaving 10 bases unmatched.

The chain combines TRBV7-6 with TRBJ1-1; D is unresolved. V was shortened by 2 bases and J by 5 bases, with 18 bases between the two germline ends. This CDR3 is built from 16 residues. CDR1 is SGHVS, CDR2 FNYEAQ, per germline. This CDR3 reads CASSLKVRGDGTEAFF. The CDR3 coding sequence is TGTGCCAGCAGCTTAAAGGTACGGGGTGATGGGACTGAAGCTTTCTTT.

The V gene is TRBV27, the J gene TRBJ2-2, with 13 bases matching TRBD2. V trimming: 6 bases; J trimming: 4 bases; junction bases outside the gene matches: 8. The CDR3 has 17 residues. Germline V CDR1 and CDR2: MNHEY, SMNVEV (reference sequence). The CDR3 protein is CASSGLAGVRGTGELFF. CDR3 DNA sequence: TGTGCCAGCAGCGGACTAGCGGGGGTGAGGGGCACCGGGGAGCTGTTTTTT.

This clone was counted only a few times. This sequence joins TRBV10-3 and TRBJ1-1, with D tentatively TRBD1 (5 bases). The CDR3 is made up of 12 amino acids. Germline values: CDR1 ENHRY, CDR2 SYGVKD. Trimming stripped 10 bases from V and 5 bases from J, with 14 bases between. CDR3 bases: TGTGCCACCAAGGACACTCCGACTGAAGCTTTCTTT. Its protein product is CATKDTPTEAFF.

J is TRBJ1-6 and V is TRBV7-9, with D possibly matching TRBD1 (6 bases). In germline, CDR1 is SEHNR, CDR2 FQNEAQ (reference sequence). This CDR3 spans 12 amino acids. V was pared by 5 bases and J by 10 bases, with 9 bases between. CDR3 region: CASSPTGSPLHF. The DNA for the CDR3 is TGTGCCAGCAGCCCAACAGGGTCACCCCTCCACTTT.

The chain is built from TRBV14 and TRBJ1-1; 7 bases agree with TRBD1. The CDR3 is 15 amino acids. Germline CDR1 SGHDN, CDR2 FVKESK. Germline trimming cut 2 bases from V and 1 base from J; bases unmatched to any gene: 4. The CDR3 nucleotides are TGTGCCAGCAGCCAACCAGGGACAGCGAACACTGAAGCTTTCTTT. It specifies CASSQPGTANTEAFF.

The V and J genes are TRBV24-1 and TRBJ2-3; TRBD2 agrees at 9 bases. J gave up 5 bases and V 4 bases, and 12 bases lay outside the gene matches. Germline CDR1 is KGHDR and CDR2 is SFDVKD. The CDR3 runs 17 residues. CDR3 residues: CATSEGSGGPRGDTQYF. The CDR3 bases are TGTGCCACCAGTGAAGGCAGCGGGGGGCCCCGGGGAGATACGCAGTATTTT.

CDR3 amino acids: CASSPTHSGGPYEQYF. CDR3 coding DNA: TGTGCCAGCAGCCCGACCCATAGCGGGGGGCCCTACGAGCAGTACTTC. This chain links TRBV3-1 (or the pseudogene TRBV3-2) with TRBJ2-7; 10 positions match TRBD2. This CDR3 spans 16 amino acids. Germline V gene lookup returns CDR1 LGHDT and CDR2 YNNKEL (reference sequence). The junction had 8 bases not matched to a gene; V was cut back by 4 bases and J by 2 bases.

The chain recombines TRBV6-1 with TRBJ2-3; 9 nucleotides line up with TRBD1. The CDR3 totals 16 residues. Germline V gene sequence: CDR1 MNHNS, CDR2 SASEGT. Trimming took 4 bases from V and 1 from J; bases not matched to a gene: 6. CDR3 loop: CASSGGQGFGTDTQYF. The CDR3 bases are TGTGCCAGCAGTGGGGGACAGGGTTTTGGCACAGATACGCAGTATTTT.

Regarding this clone: The same CDR3 arises from other DNA sequences in this sample as well. The chain links TRBV6-2 or TRBV6-3 to TRBJ1-5; D ambiguous. The CDR3 runs to 15 residues. The germline V gene has CDR1 MNHEY and CDR2 SVGEGT. Deletions cut 3 bases from V and 0 bases from J, with 9 bases between. This CDR3 reads CASSYHRDSNQPQHF. Here the CDR3 DNA reads TGTGCCAGCAGTTATCACAGAGATAGCAATCAGCCCCAGCATTTT.

The chain couples TRBV9 to TRBJ2-6; D remains ambiguous. This CDR3 comprises 15 residues. CDR1 and CDR2 (germline): SGDLS, YYNGEE. The germline V and J ends were trimmed by 4 bases and 0 bases, with 8 bases remaining between them. The CDR3 DNA reads TGTGCCAGCAGCCCGGGTGGCTCTGGGGCCAACGTCCTGACTTTC. Translating it yields CASSPGGSGANVLTF.

In DNA, the CDR3 is TGTGCCAGCAGCGTAGGAGGTTACACTGAAGCTTTCTTT. Residues: CASSVGGYTEAFF. The chain has TRBV9 and TRBJ1-1; D uncertain. The CDR3 is made up of 13 amino acids. Trimming removed 0 bases from V and 3 bases from J, with 6 bases in between. CDR1 and CDR2 (germline): SGDLS, YYNGEE. The whole variable domain, filled in from reference TRBV9 and TRBJ1-1, reads DSGVTQTPKHLITATGQRVTLRCSPRSGDLSVYWYQQSLDQGLQFLIQYYNGEERAKGNILERFSAQQFPDLHSELNLSSLELGDSALYFCASSVGGYTEAFFGQGTRLTVV.